These 4 T cell receptor beta chains share one sample of origin, sequenced in a study of cytomegalovirus exposure and HLA in healthy donors. Researchers ran the PCR with 60 Vbeta and 13 Jbeta primers. Method: immunoSEQ multiplex PCR; TCRdb's copy keeps in-frame clones and lacks some. This table holds roughly 130,000 clones, around 72% found once. The sample consisted of PBMCs. Receptors were obtained from a woman in her 40s in good health and CMV-seronegative.

The CDR3 DNA sequence: TGCGCCAGCAGCCAATGGCCGAATCAGCCCCAGCATTTT. Translating it yields CASSQWPNQPQHF. The chain couples TRBV4-1 to TRBJ1-5; D ambiguous. V was shortened by 2 bases and J by 4 bases, with 6 bases between the two germline ends. The germline V gene has CDR1 MGHRA and CDR2 YSYEKL. The CDR3 has 13 residues.

This chain uses TRBV7-2 with TRBJ2-7; 10 bases line up with TRBD2. V dropped 2 bases and J dropped 0; count of bases not matched to a gene: 7. In germline, CDR1 is SGHTA, CDR2 FQGNSA. This CDR3 is built from 17 residues. The chain's CDR3 is CASSLLAGGPISYEQYF. In nucleotides, the CDR3 is TGTGCCAGCAGCTTATTAGCGGGGGGCCCCATCTCCTACGAGCAGTACTTC. Complete variable domain (other parts from reference TRBV7-2 and TRBJ2-7): GAGVSQSPSNKVTEKGKDVELRCDPISGHTALYWYRQSLGQGLEFLIYFQGNSAPDKSGLPSDRFSAERTGGSVSTLTIQRTQQEDSAVYLCASSLLAGGPISYEQYFGPGTRLTVT.

As to this clone: The sample carries other DNA sequences with the same CDR3. The gene calls are TRBV29-1 and TRBJ1-1; 7 bases are shared with TRBD1. J gave up 3 bases and V 4 bases, and 5 bases lay outside the gene matches. Per the germline V gene, CDR1 is SQVTM and CDR2 is ANQGSEA. This CDR3 is 13 amino acids long. The CDR3 is CSVGPGGYTEAFF. In nucleotides, the CDR3 is TGCAGCGTTGGTCCAGGGGGATACACTGAAGCTTTCTTT.

The V gene is TRBV28, the J gene TRBJ1-2; 8 nucleotides agree with TRBD1. V lost 4 bases to trimming and J lost 4 bases; unmatched junction nucleotides: 8. This CDR3 region has 15 residues. Germline V lookup: CDR1 MDHEN, CDR2 SYDVKM. The CDR3 nucleotides are TGTGCCAGCAGTTCGACACCAGACAGGGGCTATGGCTACACCTTC. Its translation: CASSSTPDRGYGYTF.